The rows below give T cell receptor beta chains drawn from one sample of a study of shared clonotypes between healthy human individuals. The assay was immunoSEQ multiplex PCR, and TCRdb's table has in-frame clones only and misses some. The data contain nearly 1,000,000 clones, over 60% of them singletons. What was sequenced was memory CD4+ T cells sorted from blood. These receptors were collected from a man aged 18 to 29 in good health. Each CDR3 is given with its conserved first and last residue. The order of the fields is CDR3 protein, CDR3 DNA, clone size, J gene, V gene, D gene. A D gene is named only where the DNA matches it firmly. Rows give clone size only sometimes, using once, few, many, or a class for an expanded clone.

cdr3_aa: CASSEEPTGVDYEQYF
cdr3_nt: TGTGCCAGCAGTGAAGAACCCACAGGGGTCGACTACGAGCAGTACTTC
clone_size: many
j_call: TRBJ2-7
v_call: TRBV6-1
d_call: TRBD1

cdr3_aa: CASSARQGSSYNSPLHF
cdr3_nt: TGTGCCAGCAGCGCAAGACAGGGGAGCTCCTATAATTCACCCCTCCACTTT
clone_size: NA
j_call: TRBJ1-6
v_call: TRBV7-2
d_call: TRBD1

cdr3_aa: CASSPRLALGDEQFF
cdr3_nt: TGTGCCAGCTCACCTAGACTAGCGTTGGGGGATGAGCAGTTCTTC
clone_size: NA
j_call: TRBJ2-1
v_call: TRBV18
d_call: TRBD2

cdr3_aa: CASSFSVNTEAFF
cdr3_nt: TGTGCCAGCAGCTTTTCGGTAAACACTGAAGCTTTCTTT
clone_size: NA
j_call: TRBJ1-1
v_call: TRBV5-4
d_call: NA

cdr3_aa: CASSVEGLALYNEQFF
cdr3_nt: TGTGCCAGCAGCGTAGAGGGACTAGCGCTGTACAATGAGCAGTTCTTC
clone_size: NA
j_call: TRBJ2-1
v_call: TRBV9
d_call: TRBD2

cdr3_aa: CASSPPGNSWSNTEAFF
cdr3_nt: TGTGCCAGCTCACCACCCGGGAATTCTTGGTCGAACACTGAAGCTTTCTTT
clone_size: NA
j_call: TRBJ1-1
v_call: TRBV18
d_call: NA

cdr3_aa: CASSRTSGGMEQFF
cdr3_nt: TGTGCCAGCTCAAGGACTAGTGGGGGTATGGAGCAGTTCTTC
clone_size: NA
j_call: TRBJ2-1
v_call: TRBV18
d_call: TRBD2

cdr3_aa: CASSPATRSYEQYF
cdr3_nt: TGTGCCAGCTCCCCCGCGACACGATCCTACGAGCAGTACTTC
clone_size: NA
j_call: TRBJ2-7
v_call: TRBV18
d_call: NA

cdr3_aa: CATSRDRSGNYGYTF
cdr3_nt: TGTGCCACCAGCAGAGATAGGTCAGGGAATTATGGCTACACCTTC
clone_size: NA
j_call: TRBJ1-2
v_call: TRBV15
d_call: NA

cdr3_aa: CAISESGLAGRNEQFF
cdr3_nt: TGTGCCATCAGTGAGTCGGGACTAGCGGGGCGAAATGAGCAGTTCTTC
clone_size: few
j_call: TRBJ2-1
v_call: TRBV10-3
d_call: TRBD2

cdr3_aa: CASSLGQGAGGYTF
cdr3_nt: TGCGCCAGCAGCTTGGGACAGGGGGCTGGCGGCTACACCTTC
clone_size: NA
j_call: TRBJ1-2
v_call: TRBV5-1
d_call: TRBD1

cdr3_aa: CASSQCPPGRGCGTYEQYF
cdr3_nt: TGCGCCAGCAGTCAATGCCCTCCGGGGAGGGGATGCGGTACGTACGAGCAGTACTTC
clone_size: few
j_call: TRBJ2-7
v_call: TRBV23-1
d_call: TRBD2

cdr3_aa: CASSQTGTSSYEQYF
cdr3_nt: TGTGCCAGCAGCCAAACCGGGACTAGCTCCTACGAGCAGTACTTC
clone_size: NA
j_call: TRBJ2-7
v_call: TRBV4-2
d_call: TRBD2

cdr3_aa: CASSGDRGSSNQPQHF
cdr3_nt: TGTGCCAGCAGTGGGGACAGGGGTTCTAGCAATCAGCCCCAGCATTTT
clone_size: NA
j_call: TRBJ1-5
v_call: TRBV28
d_call: TRBD1

cdr3_aa: CASSPRGGDTQYF
cdr3_nt: TGTGCCAGCAGCCCCCGGGGGGGAGATACGCAGTATTTT
clone_size: NA
j_call: TRBJ2-3
v_call: TRBV9
d_call: TRBD2

cdr3_aa: CASGVNEQFF
cdr3_nt: TGTGCCAGCGGGGTGAATGAGCAGTTCTTC
clone_size: NA
j_call: TRBJ2-1
v_call: TRBV6-1
d_call: NA

cdr3_aa: CASSPGQAGEKLFF
cdr3_nt: TGTGCCAGCTCACCGGGCCAGGCGGGGGAAAAACTGTTTTTT
clone_size: NA
j_call: TRBJ1-4
v_call: TRBV18
d_call: NA

cdr3_aa: CASSAGNFQETQYF
cdr3_nt: TGTGCCAGCAGCGCAGGGAATTTCCAAGAGACCCAGTACTTC
clone_size: NA
j_call: TRBJ2-5
v_call: TRBV7-6
d_call: NA

cdr3_aa: CASSLGANEQFF
cdr3_nt: TGTGCCAGCAGCTTAGGGGCCAATGAGCAGTTCTTC
clone_size: NA
j_call: TRBJ2-1
v_call: TRBV11-3
d_call: NA

cdr3_aa: CAWRLAGPPGETQYF
cdr3_nt: TGTGCCTGGAGACTAGCGGGTCCTCCGGGGGAGACCCAGTACTTC
clone_size: NA
j_call: TRBJ2-5
v_call: TRBV30
d_call: TRBD2

cdr3_aa: CASSPPGADTQYF
cdr3_nt: TGTGCCAGCTCACCCCCAGGGGCAGATACGCAGTATTTT
clone_size: NA
j_call: TRBJ2-3
v_call: TRBV18
d_call: NA

cdr3_aa: CASSWTLYSNQPQHF
cdr3_nt: TGTGCCAGCAGCTGGACACTTTATAGCAATCAGCCCCAGCATTTT
clone_size: NA
j_call: TRBJ1-5
v_call: TRBV5-8
d_call: NA

cdr3_aa: CASSEDSTNYGYTF
cdr3_nt: TGTGCCAGCAGTGAAGATTCGACTAACTATGGCTACACCTTC
clone_size: NA
j_call: TRBJ1-2
v_call: TRBV6-1
d_call: NA

cdr3_aa: CASKKTDRFYEQYF
cdr3_nt: TGTGCCAGCAAGAAGACGGACAGATTCTACGAGCAGTACTTC
clone_size: NA
j_call: TRBJ2-7
v_call: TRBV6-5
d_call: NA

cdr3_aa: CAWRAGNSGNTIYF
cdr3_nt: TGTGCCTGGAGGGCGGGGAATTCTGGAAACACCATATATTTT
clone_size: NA
j_call: TRBJ1-3
v_call: TRBV30
d_call: NA

cdr3_aa: CASSLGRVQDEQYF
cdr3_nt: TGTGCCAGCAGCTTGGGGCGGGTCCAGGACGAGCAGTACTTC
clone_size: NA
j_call: TRBJ2-7
v_call: TRBV7-9
d_call: NA

cdr3_aa: CASPPRGELAKNIQYF
cdr3_nt: TGTGCCAGCCCGCCGCGGGGGGAATTAGCCAAAAACATTCAGTACTTC
clone_size: NA
j_call: TRBJ2-4
v_call: TRBV28
d_call: TRBD2

cdr3_aa: CASSEQGGWETQYF
cdr3_nt: TGCGCCAGCAGTGAGCAGGGAGGGTGGGAGACCCAGTACTTC
clone_size: NA
j_call: TRBJ2-5
v_call: TRBV10-2
d_call: TRBD2

cdr3_aa: CASSGDSEYEQYF
cdr3_nt: TGTGCCAGTAGTGGCGATTCGGAATACGAGCAGTACTTC
clone_size: NA
j_call: TRBJ2-7
v_call: TRBV19
d_call: NA

cdr3_aa: CASSFGPDQPQHF
cdr3_nt: TGCGCCAGCAGCTTTGGGCCCGATCAGCCCCAGCATTTT
clone_size: NA
j_call: TRBJ1-5
v_call: TRBV5-1
d_call: NA

cdr3_aa: CASSEMAGRTDTQYF
cdr3_nt: TGTGCCAGCAGTGAAATGGCAGGGAGGACAGATACGCAGTATTTT
clone_size: many
j_call: TRBJ2-3
v_call: TRBV6-1
d_call: NA

cdr3_aa: CASSLGRELPSTDTQYF
cdr3_nt: TGTGCCAGCAGCTTAGGTCGGGAGCTTCCCTCCACAGATACGCAGTATTTT
clone_size: NA
j_call: TRBJ2-3
v_call: TRBV5-4
d_call: NA

cdr3_aa: CAWSDGLAGGPGTDTQYF
cdr3_nt: TGTGCCTGGAGTGACGGGCTAGCGGGGGGGCCTGGCACAGATACGCAGTATTTT
clone_size: NA
j_call: TRBJ2-3
v_call: TRBV30
d_call: TRBD2

cdr3_aa: CASSYSVVSNQPQHF
cdr3_nt: TGTGCCAGCAGTTACTCGGTCGTTAGCAATCAGCCCCAGCATTTT
clone_size: NA
j_call: TRBJ1-5
v_call: TRBV6-6
d_call: NA

cdr3_aa: CASSQTGTGESPLHF
cdr3_nt: TGTGCCAGCAGCCAAACCGGGACAGGGGAATCACCCCTCCACTTT
clone_size: once
j_call: TRBJ1-6
v_call: TRBV5-4
d_call: TRBD1

cdr3_aa: CASSSRGGSYEQYF
cdr3_nt: TGTGCCAGCAGTTCCCGCGGGGGGTCCTACGAGCAGTACTTC
clone_size: NA
j_call: TRBJ2-7
v_call: TRBV27
d_call: TRBD2

cdr3_aa: CASRRGHQETQYF
cdr3_nt: TGTGCCAGCAGGAGGGGTCACCAAGAGACCCAGTACTTC
clone_size: NA
j_call: TRBJ2-5
v_call: TRBV2
d_call: NA

cdr3_aa: CASSLAGAYSYEQYF
cdr3_nt: TGCGCCAGCAGCCTTGCGGGGGCGTACTCCTACGAGCAGTACTTC
clone_size: NA
j_call: TRBJ2-7
v_call: TRBV5-1
d_call: NA

cdr3_aa: CASRPGGARSEQYF
cdr3_nt: TGTGCCAGTAGGCCCGGCGGGGCACGGAGCGAGCAGTACTTC
clone_size: once
j_call: TRBJ2-7
v_call: TRBV19
d_call: NA

cdr3_aa: CASSIDSTTYEQYF
cdr3_nt: TGTGCCAGTAGTATAGACAGTACTACCTACGAGCAGTACTTC
clone_size: many
j_call: TRBJ2-7
v_call: TRBV19
d_call: NA

cdr3_aa: CASQGGVGSYNEQFF
cdr3_nt: TGTGCCAGCCAAGGGGGGGTGGGCTCCTACAATGAGCAGTTCTTC
clone_size: many
j_call: TRBJ2-1
v_call: TRBV6-1
d_call: NA

cdr3_aa: CASSSPTGPGDGYTF
cdr3_nt: TGCGCCAGCAGCTCTCCGACAGGCCCTGGTGATGGCTACACCTTC
clone_size: NA
j_call: TRBJ1-2
v_call: TRBV5-1
d_call: NA

cdr3_aa: CASSPRTGFGETQYF
cdr3_nt: TGCGCCAGCAGCCCGAGGACAGGGTTTGGAGAGACCCAGTACTTC
clone_size: many
j_call: TRBJ2-5
v_call: TRBV5-1
d_call: TRBD1

cdr3_aa: CASNIGPDTEAFF
cdr3_nt: TGTGCCAGCAATATAGGGCCAGACACTGAAGCTTTCTTT
clone_size: NA
j_call: TRBJ1-1
v_call: TRBV2
d_call: NA

cdr3_aa: CASSQLPGQDGETQYF
cdr3_nt: TGCGCCAGCAGCCAACTTCCAGGACAGGATGGGGAGACCCAGTACTTC
clone_size: NA
j_call: TRBJ2-5
v_call: TRBV4-1
d_call: TRBD1

cdr3_aa: CASSLLPGKENTIYF
cdr3_nt: TGCGCCAGCAGCTTGCTACCAGGGAAGGAAAACACCATATATTTT
clone_size: NA
j_call: TRBJ1-3
v_call: TRBV5-1
d_call: NA

cdr3_aa: CASSSNRDTQYF
cdr3_nt: TGCGCCAGCAGCTCCAACCGGGACACGCAGTACTTC
clone_size: few
j_call: TRBJ2-5
v_call: TRBV5-1
d_call: NA

cdr3_aa: CASSLAGGGLYTGELFF
cdr3_nt: TGTGCCAGCAGCTTAGCGGGCGGGGGCCTGTACACCGGGGAGCTGTTTTTT
clone_size: NA
j_call: TRBJ2-2
v_call: TRBV7-2
d_call: NA

cdr3_aa: CASREGLDSPLHF
cdr3_nt: TGCGCCAGCAGAGAAGGGTTGGATTCACCCCTCCACTTT
clone_size: NA
j_call: TRBJ1-6
v_call: TRBV5-1
d_call: NA

cdr3_aa: CASSFNRAYEQYF
cdr3_nt: TGTGCCAGCAGCTTCAACAGGGCCTACGAGCAGTACTTC
clone_size: NA
j_call: TRBJ2-7
v_call: TRBV5-6
d_call: NA

cdr3_aa: CASSFWADINPYGYTF
cdr3_nt: TGTGCCAGCAGTTTTTGGGCAGACATCAACCCATATGGCTACACCTTC
clone_size: once
j_call: TRBJ1-2
v_call: TRBV6-5
d_call: NA

cdr3_aa: CASSGGTSGPYEQYF
cdr3_nt: TGTGCCAGCAGCGGAGGGACTAGCGGCCCCTACGAGCAGTACTTC
clone_size: NA
j_call: TRBJ2-7
v_call: TRBV9
d_call: TRBD2

cdr3_aa: CASAQGLWGEQYF
cdr3_nt: TGTGCCAGCGCGCAGGGACTTTGGGGCGAGCAGTACTTC
clone_size: NA
j_call: TRBJ2-7
v_call: TRBV9
d_call: NA

cdr3_aa: CASSLYLGANEQFF
cdr3_nt: TGTGCCAGCAGTTTATATTTGGGAGCGAATGAGCAGTTCTTC
clone_size: few
j_call: TRBJ2-1
v_call: TRBV27
d_call: NA